This T cell receptor beta chain was sequenced during a study of CD8 T cells in Susac syndrome. TCR beta sequencing was performed on blood CD8+ and CD4+ T cells. Random hexamers served to reverse transcribe roughly 0.5 to 1 ug RNA. TCRdb recomputed calls from the immunoSEQ multiplex PCR reads with MiXCR, one row per CDR3 protein. This table holds approximately 200,000 distinct CDR3 sequences, approximately 95% found once. The germline V gene has CDR1 LNHNV and CDR2 YYDKDF (reference sequence). The CDR3 is made up of 16 amino acids. V shed 0 bases and J 7 bases; nucleotides not matched to a gene: 7. The source material was CD4+ T cells from PBMCs. This clonotype was obtained from a human donor with multiple sclerosis. The genes are TRBV15 and TRBJ1-4, with TRBD1 matching over 8 bases. CDR3 coding DNA: TGTGCCACCAGCAGAGATCTCACAGGGGGGATTGAAAAACTGTTTTTT. Translated: CATSRDLTGGIEKLFF.